The 9 T cell receptor beta chains below come from one sample, sequenced in a study of control samples from healthy donors and cancer patients. Clones were read by immunoSEQ multiplex PCR, and TCRdb kept only the in-frame ones, dropping some. The data show about 150,000 clones, around 86% seen once. The specimen sequenced was blood. The origin of the receptors is a man aged 25 to 45 in good health.

This clone was seen only once. The chain couples TRBV19 to TRBJ2-7; D gene uncertain. V gave up 6 bases and J gave up 4 bases, with 13 bases separating them. Germline CDR1 reads LNHDA; CDR2 reads SQIVND (reference sequence). There are 13 residues in the CDR3. The DNA of the CDR3 is TGTGCCAGTAGGGGTCTGGGTTCGTACGAGCAGTACTTC. Its protein product is CASRGLGSYEQYF.

The chain recombines TRBV7-2 with TRBJ1-1, with D unresolved. The length of the CDR3 is 14 residues. Trimming took 5 bases from V and 1 from J, leaving 11 bases between them. Germline CDR1 reads SGHTA; CDR2 reads FQGNSA. This CDR3 reads CASSLGGRNTEAFF. CDR3 nucleotides: TGTGCCAGCAGCCTTGGCGGCAGGAACACTGAAGCTTTCTTT.

This clone has a handful of counts. The chain links TRBV2 to TRBJ2-3; TRBD2 matches 8 bases. This CDR3 contains 14 residues. V shed 10 bases and J 0 bases; nucleotides not matched to a gene: 6. Per the germline V gene, CDR1 is SNHLY and CDR2 is FYNNEI. The CDR3 DNA reads TGTGCCACCCGACTAGCGTCTAGCACAGATACGCAGTATTTT. Translation gives CATRLASSTDTQYF.

The chain links TRBV11-3 to TRBJ2-2; 7 nucleotides line up with TRBD1. Trimming at V came to 5 bases and at J to 5 bases, leaving 5 bases not matched to a gene. The CDR3 is made up of 14 amino acids. Germline V gives CDR1 SGHNT, CDR2 YENEEA. The CDR3 here is CASSPRTGTGELFF. The CDR3 region has the DNA TGTGCCAGCAGCCCCAGGACAGGTACCGGGGAGCTGTTTTTT. The full variable domain, completed using reference TRBV11-3 and TRBJ2-2, is EAGVVQSPRYKIIEKKQPVAFWCNPISGHNTLYWYLQNLGQGPELLIRYENEEAVDDSQLPKDRFSAERLKGVDSTLKIQPAELGDSAVYLCASSPRTGTGELFFGEGSRLTVL.

This clone was recorded a few times. This chain joins TRBV25-1 and TRBJ1-1; the D is unclear. The CDR3 extends over 14 amino acids. CDR1 is MGHDK, CDR2 SYGVNS, per germline. Trimming shortened V by 4 bases and J by 4 bases, and 13 bases separated the two germline ends. CDR3 protein: CASSASQVFTEAFF. Here the CDR3 DNA reads TGTGCCAGCAGTGCTTCTCAGGTTTTCACTGAAGCTTTCTTT.

The V gene is TRBV5-6, the J gene TRBJ1-5, with 7 positions matching TRBD1. The V gene's germline CDR1 is SGHDT and CDR2 YYEEEE. The CDR3 has 18 amino acids. The V gene end was trimmed by 0 bases and the J gene end by 5 bases; junction bases not matched to a gene: 14. CDR3 sequence: CASSLAAGGVRVDQPQHF. In nucleotides, the CDR3 is TGTGCCAGCAGCTTGGCCGCAGGGGGGGTCCGTGTCGATCAGCCCCAGCATTTT. Using reference TRBV5-6 and TRBJ1-5 for the parts outside the CDR3, the full variable domain is DAGVTQSPTHLIKTRGQQVTLRCSPKSGHDTVSWYQQALGQGPQFIFQYYEEEERQRGNFPDRFSGHQFPNYSSELNVNALLLGDSALYLCASSLAAGGVRVDQPQHFGDGTRLSIL.

This clone was seen only a few times. J is TRBJ2-3 and V is TRBV6-4, with 8 bases that match TRBD2. Germline loops: CDR1 MRHNA, CDR2 SNTAGT. The CDR3 contains 14 residues. V shed 3 bases and J 1 base; nucleotides not matched to a gene: 0. The CDR3 DNA reads as TGTGCCAGCAGTGAGCGGGGGGGCACAGATACGCAGTATTTT. Protein: CASSERGGTDTQYF.

V usage is TRBV29-1 and J usage is TRBJ2-5; D is possibly TRBD2 (6 bases). Germline V gene sequence: CDR1 SQVTM, CDR2 ANQGSEA. Trimming removed 4 bases from V and 1 base from J, with 16 bases in between. This CDR3 is built from 15 residues. CDR3 sequence reads: CSVGAAGTRQETQYF. CDR3 bases: TGCAGCGTTGGGGCGGCGGGGACCCGCCAAGAGACCCAGTACTTC. The whole variable domain, filled in from reference TRBV29-1 and TRBJ2-5, reads SAVISQKPSRDICQRGTSLTIQCQVDSQVTMMFWYRQQPGQSLTLIATANQGSEATYESGFVIDKFPISRPNLTFSTLTVSNMSPEDSSIYLCSVGAAGTRQETQYFGPGTRLLVL.

V usage is TRBV6-5 and J usage is TRBJ2-5; a weak D match, TRBD2 (7 bases). Trimming cost V 4 bases and J 5 bases, with 20 bases left between them. The CDR3 is made up of 16 amino acids. CDR1 is MNHEY, CDR2 SVGAGI, per germline. CDR3 protein: CASSSPSRGLLETQYF. The CDR3 DNA follows: TGTGCCAGCAGTTCCCCCTCGCGGGGGCTTTTGGAGACCCAGTACTTC.